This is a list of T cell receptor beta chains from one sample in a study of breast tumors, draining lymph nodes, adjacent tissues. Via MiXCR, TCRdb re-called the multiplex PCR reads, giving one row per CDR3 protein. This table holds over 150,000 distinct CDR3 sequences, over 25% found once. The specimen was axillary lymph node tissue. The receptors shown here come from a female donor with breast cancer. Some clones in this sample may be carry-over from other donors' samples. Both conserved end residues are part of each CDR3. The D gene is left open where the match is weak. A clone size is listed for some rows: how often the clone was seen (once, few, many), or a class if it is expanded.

CDR3nt: TGCGCCAGCAAAAGGGCCTACAATGAGCAGTTCTTC
CDR3aa: CASKRAYNEQFF
abundance: NA
v_gene: TRBV5-1
d_gene: NA
j_gene: TRBJ2-1

CDR3nt: TGTGCCAGCAGTGGGGTGGGGGGGCAGGCAGATACGCAGTATTTT
CDR3aa: CASSGVGGQADTQYF
abundance: many
v_gene: TRBV2
d_gene: NA
j_gene: TRBJ2-3

CDR3nt: TGTGCCAGCAGCCAAGATAATAGCGGGGGCACCGGGGAGCTGTTTTTT
CDR3aa: CASSQDNSGGTGELFF
abundance: NA
v_gene: TRBV7-9
d_gene: TRBD2
j_gene: TRBJ2-2

CDR3nt: TGTGCCAGCAGTTTTGGAGACGGGGGTTTGTATGAGCAGTTCTTC
CDR3aa: CASSFGDGGLYEQFF
abundance: many
v_gene: TRBV12-3/TRBV12-4
d_gene: NA
j_gene: TRBJ2-1

CDR3nt: TGCAGTGCTGGGGGTAGCGGGCTATCCTACGAGCAGTACTTC
CDR3aa: CSAGGSGLSYEQYF
abundance: many
v_gene: TRBV20-1
d_gene: TRBD2
j_gene: TRBJ2-7

CDR3nt: TGCGCCAGCAGCAAAAAGGCGGGGTCGGGGGCTGGAAACACCATATATTTT
CDR3aa: CASSKKAGSGAGNTIYF
abundance: many
v_gene: TRBV4-1
d_gene: NA
j_gene: TRBJ1-3

CDR3nt: TGTGCCAGCAGCTACGGACGGAAAGCGCGAGCAGTACTTGAAAAACTGTTTTTT
CDR3aa: CASSYGRKARAVLEKLFF
abundance: NA
v_gene: TRBV14
d_gene: NA
j_gene: TRBJ1-4

CDR3nt: TGTGCCTGGAGTAAATGGGCGGCAATTAGCGACTATGGCTACACCTTC
CDR3aa: CAWSKWAAISDYGYTF
abundance: many
v_gene: TRBV30
d_gene: NA
j_gene: TRBJ1-2

CDR3nt: TGTGCCAGCAGTTACTGGACTTCCTCAAACAATGAGCAGTTCTTC
CDR3aa: CASSYWTSSNNEQFF
abundance: few
v_gene: TRBV6-2/TRBV6-3
d_gene: NA
j_gene: TRBJ2-1

CDR3nt: TGTGCCAGCAGCTTGTTTCCCTCGGGAGAGCAGTTCTTC
CDR3aa: CASSLFPSGEQFF
abundance: many
v_gene: TRBV7-9
d_gene: NA
j_gene: TRBJ2-1

CDR3nt: TGTGCCAGCAGCCAAGATCCCACACCCGGGACAGGAAGGGATCAGCCCCAGCATTTT
CDR3aa: CASSQDPTPGTGRDQPQHF
abundance: NA
v_gene: TRBV3-1
d_gene: TRBD1
j_gene: TRBJ1-5

CDR3nt: TGTGCCAGCGGCTTACCACCGGGAGAACATACGCAGTATTTT
CDR3aa: CASGLPPGEHTQYF
abundance: NA
v_gene: TRBV7-8
d_gene: NA
j_gene: TRBJ2-3

CDR3nt: TGTGCCAGCAGCCAACGGACAGGTCCCTACGGGCAGTACTTC
CDR3aa: CASSQRTGPYGQYF
abundance: NA
v_gene: TRBV11-2
d_gene: TRBD1
j_gene: TRBJ2-7

CDR3nt: TGTGCCAGCAGACCCTACAGGGGAGAGACCCAGTACTTC
CDR3aa: CASRPYRGETQYF
abundance: NA
v_gene: TRBV7-9
d_gene: TRBD1
j_gene: TRBJ2-5

CDR3nt: TGCGCCAGCAGCCCGGAAAGGGGTTTCTACGAGCAGTACTTC
CDR3aa: CASSPERGFYEQYF
abundance: many
v_gene: TRBV5-1
d_gene: NA
j_gene: TRBJ2-7

CDR3nt: TGTGCCAGCAGCCAAGGCGGGTACGAGCAGTACTTC
CDR3aa: CASSQGGYEQYF
abundance: many
v_gene: TRBV3-1
d_gene: NA
j_gene: TRBJ2-7

CDR3nt: TGTGCCAGCACCTGGGGGGGGACAGGAGCTTACACCTTC
CDR3aa: CASTWGGTGAYTF
abundance: many
v_gene: TRBV7-8
d_gene: TRBD1
j_gene: TRBJ1-2

CDR3nt: TGTGCCTGGAGTGGCCAGGGGTGGACCGGGGAGCTGTTTTTT
CDR3aa: CAWSGQGWTGELFF
abundance: many
v_gene: TRBV30
d_gene: NA
j_gene: TRBJ2-2

CDR3nt: TGTGCCAGCAGCTTGCGGACAGGGGGCAACTATGGCTACCCCTTC
CDR3aa: CASSLRTGGNYGYPF
abundance: many
v_gene: TRBV7-8
d_gene: TRBD1
j_gene: TRBJ1-2

CDR3nt: TGTGCCAGCAGCCCTTTGGGGACGCTTGAAAAACTGTTTTTT
CDR3aa: CASSPLGTLEKLFF
abundance: many
v_gene: TRBV11-2
d_gene: NA
j_gene: TRBJ1-4

CDR3nt: TGTGCCACCAGTGAGGGGCGTCAGGGATGGGAGACCCAGTACTTC
CDR3aa: CATSEGRQGWETQYF
abundance: many
v_gene: TRBV24-1
d_gene: NA
j_gene: TRBJ2-5

CDR3nt: TGTGCCAGCAGCCGAACTAACGGGACTAGCGGGAGGGGGAGCTCCTACAATGAGCAGTTCTTC
CDR3aa: CASSRTNGTSGRGSSYNEQFF
abundance: NA
v_gene: TRBV7-4
d_gene: TRBD2
j_gene: TRBJ2-1

CDR3nt: TGTGCCAGTAGTATAGATGGAGGCGCGGGGGGAGACAATGAGCAGTTCTTC
CDR3aa: CASSIDGGAGGDNEQFF
abundance: many
v_gene: TRBV19
d_gene: TRBD2
j_gene: TRBJ2-1

CDR3nt: TGCAGTGCTACCCTCGAAGGGCCCCAGCATTTT
CDR3aa: CSATLEGPQHF
abundance: many
v_gene: TRBV20-1
d_gene: NA
j_gene: TRBJ1-5

CDR3nt: TGCAGTGCTATACCGGGACAGGGGGCTGAGACCCAGTACTTC
CDR3aa: CSAIPGQGAETQYF
abundance: many
v_gene: TRBV20-1
d_gene: TRBD1
j_gene: TRBJ2-5

CDR3nt: TGTGCCAGCAGTCAAGTGGGCAATCAGCCCCAGCATTTT
CDR3aa: CASSQVGNQPQHF
abundance: NA
v_gene: TRBV6-1
d_gene: NA
j_gene: TRBJ1-5

CDR3nt: TGCGCCAGCAGCCAACTAACTGCGTCTAGCACAGATACGCAGTATTTT
CDR3aa: CASSQLTASSTDTQYF
abundance: many
v_gene: TRBV4-1
d_gene: NA
j_gene: TRBJ2-3

CDR3nt: TGTGCCAGCAGCTTAACGCTAGCGGGAGTAGTTGGAGATACGCAGTATTTT
CDR3aa: CASSLTLAGVVGDTQYF
abundance: many
v_gene: TRBV7-2
d_gene: TRBD2
j_gene: TRBJ2-3

CDR3nt: TGTGCCAGCAGTCCCGGGGGACGGGAGACCCAGTACTTC
CDR3aa: CASSPGGRETQYF
abundance: many
v_gene: TRBV7-3
d_gene: NA
j_gene: TRBJ2-5

CDR3nt: TGTGCCAGCAGTTACTCGAGGGGAGGGACCCAGTACTTC
CDR3aa: CASSYSRGGTQYF
abundance: many
v_gene: TRBV6-5
d_gene: NA
j_gene: TRBJ2-5

CDR3nt: TGTGCCACCAGTGCTAGAGACCAAATGGGACAGAACAATGAGCAGTTCTTC
CDR3aa: CATSARDQMGQNNEQFF
abundance: NA
v_gene: TRBV24-1
d_gene: TRBD1
j_gene: TRBJ2-1

CDR3nt: TGTGCCAGCAGCAAGACAGGGAAGAGGGAAAAACTGTTTTTT
CDR3aa: CASSKTGKREKLFF
abundance: many
v_gene: TRBV14
d_gene: TRBD1
j_gene: TRBJ1-4

CDR3nt: TGCGCCAGCAGGGCTAGCAGCAACCAAGAGACCCAGTACTTC
CDR3aa: CASRASSNQETQYF
abundance: NA
v_gene: TRBV5-1
d_gene: NA
j_gene: TRBJ2-5

CDR3nt: TGTGCTAGAGATCCGGCACACCCAAGCCATGGCTACACCTTC
CDR3aa: CARDPAHPSHGYTF
abundance: NA
v_gene: TRBV12-5
d_gene: NA
j_gene: TRBJ1-2

CDR3nt: TGTGCCACCAGCCCCCCGGGGGGAAACGTCCTGACTTTC
CDR3aa: CATSPPGGNVLTF
abundance: NA
v_gene: TRBV15
d_gene: TRBD2
j_gene: TRBJ2-6

CDR3nt: TGTGCCAGCAGCTTAGCGCTCCAGGGGGCAGGGGATTCACCCCTCCACTTT
CDR3aa: CASSLALQGAGDSPLHF
abundance: many
v_gene: TRBV27
d_gene: TRBD1
j_gene: TRBJ1-6

CDR3nt: TGCAGTGCTAGAGTAGGGACTAGCGGGGGAGCTTGCTATTTT
CDR3aa: CSARVGTSGGACYF
abundance: many
v_gene: TRBV20-1
d_gene: TRBD2
j_gene: TRBJ2-3